The 32 T cell receptor beta chains below were found in one sample sequenced in a study of cytomegalovirus exposure and HLA in healthy donors. The PCR was carried out with 60 Vbeta primers and 13 Jbeta primers. TCRdb's copy holds only in-frame clones and misses some; the assay was immunoSEQ multiplex PCR. In the table there are 100,000 to 150,000 clones, about 74% of which are singletons. Sequenced: PBMCs. Receptor source: a male donor in good health and CMV-seronegative.

The rearrangement links TRBV4-2 to TRBJ2-3; 8 bases align to TRBD1. The CDR3 totals 16 residues. CDR1 is LGHNA and CDR2 is YNFKEQ in the germline V gene. Trimming cost V 0 bases and J 2 bases; bases outside gene matches: 4. The CDR3 bases are TGTGCCAGCAGCCAAGAGGGACAGGTGTTCACAGATACGCAGTATTTT. Translation: CASSQEGQVFTDTQYF.

This chain joins TRBV11-2 and TRBJ1-1; 9 bases map to TRBD1. V trimming: 5 bases; J trimming: 9 bases; junction bases outside the gene matches: 10. CDR1 and CDR2 from the germline V gene are SGHAT and FQNNGV. The CDR3 runs 14 residues. This CDR3 is CASSDIQGARKAFF. As DNA, the CDR3 is TGTGCCAGCAGCGATATACAGGGGGCGCGAAAAGCTTTCTTT.

This clone was seen a few times. This sequence joins TRBV7-2 and TRBJ1-1; D is ambiguous. The CDR3 totals 15 residues. CDR1 is SGHTA, CDR2 FQGNSA, per germline. V dropped 0 bases and J dropped 8 bases, with 16 bases sitting between them. The CDR3 DNA sequence: TGTGCCAGCAGCTTAGCCCCAGGTTGGGAGGGAGAAGCTTTCTTT. This sequence encodes CASSLAPGWEGEAFF.

The chain employs TRBV2 and TRBJ2-7; 9 nucleotides align to TRBD1. V was pared by 11 bases and J by 1 base, with 3 bases of the junction left unmatched. Germline V CDR1 and CDR2: SNHLY, FYNNEI. The CDR3 has 12 residues. The CDR3 sequence is CAGGQGSYEQYF. The CDR3 DNA sequence: TGTGCCGGCGGACAGGGGTCCTACGAGCAGTACTTC.

J is TRBJ2-3 and V is TRBV30, with a weak D call TRBD2 (6 bases). In germline, CDR1 is GTSNPN, CDR2 SVGIG (reference sequence). This CDR3 is built from 15 residues. Deletions cut 0 bases from V and 1 base from J, with 11 bases between. CDR3 in DNA: TGTGCCTGGAGTGTACAGGCTAGCGGCACAGATACGCAGTATTTT. Its translation: CAWSVQASGTDTQYF.

The chain links TRBV6-1 to TRBJ2-3; no firm D call. The length of the CDR3 is 14 residues. Between the trimmed V and J ends, which lost 2 bases and 4 bases, there was a span of 10 bases. In germline, CDR1 is MNHNS, CDR2 SASEGT. CDR3 residues: CASSEISQADTQYF. The CDR3 coding sequence is TGTGCCAGCAGTGAAATCAGCCAGGCAGATACGCAGTATTTT.

V and J are TRBV5-3 and TRBJ2-2, with D perhaps TRBD1 (5 bases). TRBV5-3 is noted as an ORF with a role that remains uncertain. V was pared by 5 bases and J by 5 bases, with 10 bases between. CDR3 length: 13 residues. CDR3 bases: TGTGCCAGAAGTCGGGCAGGGACCGGGGAGCTGTTTTTT. This encodes CARSRAGTGELFF.

The rearrangement links TRBV7-8 to TRBJ2-3; 15 positions match TRBD2. V trimming: 3 bases; J trimming: 4 bases; junction bases outside the gene matches: 8. Germline V lookup: CDR1 SGHVS, CDR2 FQNEAQ. This CDR3 comprises 18 residues. The DNA of the CDR3 is TGTGCCAGCAGCTTCCCGGGACTAGCGGGAGGCAGGTCAGATACGCAGTATTTT. Protein sequence: CASSFPGLAGGRSDTQYF.

This clone was detected only a few times. V is TRBV19 and J is TRBJ2-1; D might be TRBD2 (5 bases). Germline loops: CDR1 LNHDA, CDR2 SQIVND (reference sequence). V was pared by 7 bases and J by 7 bases, with 11 bases between. The CDR3 runs 12 residues. The CDR3 sequence: CASMRVPNEQFF. For the CDR3, the DNA is TGTGCCAGTATGAGGGTACCGAATGAGCAGTTCTTC.

This clone is classed as medium-sized. The chain's CDR3 is CASRAGYEQYF. In DNA, the CDR3 is TGTGCCAGCAGAGCCGGCTACGAGCAGTACTTC. This chain connects TRBV25-1 to TRBJ2-7; D gene unclear. Trimming shortened V by 6 bases and J by 3 bases, and 6 bases separated the two germline ends. The CDR3 sequence is 11 residues long. Germline assignment: CDR1 MGHDK and CDR2 SYGVNS.

This sequence joins TRBV15 and TRBJ2-7, with TRBD2 identical over 8 bases. The ends lost 0 bases at V and 4 bases at J; junction bases unmatched: 8. This CDR3 spans 16 amino acids. Germline V CDR1 and CDR2: LNHNV, YYDKDF (reference sequence). CDR3 region: CATSRDSAGDFYEQYF. The CDR3 DNA is TGTGCCACCAGCAGAGATTCAGCGGGAGACTTTTACGAGCAGTACTTC.

V is TRBV27 and J is TRBJ2-7; TRBD1 agrees at 7 bases. The CDR3 contains 14 residues. CDR1 is MNHEY, CDR2 SMNVEV, per germline (reference sequence). With V trimmed by 5 bases and J by 3 bases, 7 bases remained unmatched. The chain's CDR3 is CASSPRQGGYEQYF. The CDR3 DNA follows: TGTGCCAGCAGTCCCCGACAGGGTGGCTACGAGCAGTACTTC.

The chain recombines TRBV15 with TRBJ2-7, with D possibly matching TRBD1 (5 bases). CDR3 size: 13 residues. V lost 3 bases, J lost 5 bases, and 11 bases lay in between. Germline loops: CDR1 LNHNV, CDR2 YYDKDF (reference sequence). The CDR3 DNA follows: TGTGCCACCAGCAGCGGCAGGGAAAACGAGCAGTACTTC. Translating it yields CATSSGRENEQYF.

In its sample, this clone was seen once. The J gene is TRBJ1-1, the V gene TRBV21-1; the table gives TRBD1 as D, unverified against the DNA. TRBV21-1 is deemed a pseudogene. The CDR3 sequence is 19 residues long. The CDR3 DNA reads as TGTGCCAGCAGCCGAGCGGAGCCCCGGGACAGGGAAGAGAACACTGAAGCTTTCTTT. It encodes CASSRAEPRDREENTEAFF.

This clone was recorded once. This chain uses TRBV5-5 with TRBJ2-5; a possible D gene is TRBD2 (5 bases). The CDR3 extends over 15 amino acids. Trimming left V 4 bases short and J 5 bases short, with 18 bases between. CDR1 and CDR2 from the germline V gene are SGHKS and YYEKEE (reference sequence). The CDR3 is CASSPDFLLGETQYF. CDR3 coding DNA: TGTGCCAGCAGCCCGGACTTCCTACTGGGGGAGACCCAGTACTTC. Drawing the rest from reference TRBV5-5 and TRBJ2-5, the complete variable domain is DAGVTQSPTHLIKTRGQQVTLRCSPISGHKSVSWYQQVLGQGPQFIFQYYEKEERGRGNFPDRFSARQFPNYSSELNVNALLLGDSALYLCASSPDFLLGETQYFGPGTRLLVL.

The genes are TRBV11-1 and TRBJ2-7; 10 bases map to TRBD2. V shed 4 bases and J 3 bases; nucleotides not matched to a gene: 9. The germline CDR1 and CDR2 sequences are SGHAT and FQDESV (reference sequence). The CDR3 spans 16 residues. CDR3 amino acids: CASSWGASGRYYEQYF. The CDR3 DNA sequence: TGTGCCAGCAGCTGGGGGGCTAGCGGGAGATACTACGAGCAGTACTTC.

This clone was counted between two and nine times. This chain uses TRBV7-3 with TRBJ2-3, with TRBD2 matching 14 bases. Germline values: CDR1 SGHTA, CDR2 FQGTGA. Trimming at V came to 1 base and at J to 3 bases, leaving 9 bases not matched to a gene. The CDR3 length is 19 residues. DNA of the CDR3: TGTGCCAGCAGCTTAAATGTAGGGACTAGCGGGAGACAAACAGATACGCAGTATTTT. As protein: CASSLNVGTSGRQTDTQYF. Full variable domain (rest looked up from reference TRBV7-3 and TRBJ2-3): GAGVSQTPSNKVTEKGKYVELRCDPISGHTALYWYRQSLGQGPEFLIYFQGTGAADDSGLPNDRFFAVRPEGSVSTLKIQRTERGDSAVYLCASSLNVGTSGRQTDTQYFGPGTRLTVL.

This rearrangement joins TRBV30 to TRBJ1-6; D is unclear. There are 12 residues in the CDR3. V was shortened by 0 bases and J by 10 bases, with 7 bases between the two germline ends. Germline CDR1 reads GTSNPN; CDR2 reads SVGIG (reference sequence). CDR3 sequence reads: CAWSVLRSPLHF. CDR3 coding DNA: TGTGCCTGGAGTGTACTTCGGTCACCCCTCCACTTT.

The chain recombines TRBV6-6 with TRBJ2-1, with 9 bases matching TRBD1. V shed 8 bases and J 7 bases; nucleotides not matched to a gene: 12. CDR1 MNHNY and CDR2 SVGAGI come from the germline V gene (reference sequence). CDR3 length: 15 residues. CDR3 bases: TGTGCCAGCGGCGACCTAGGGACAGGGTGGAATGAGCAGTTCTTC. Its translation: CASGDLGTGWNEQFF.

The V and J genes are TRBV4-3 and TRBJ1-5, with 7 bases fitting TRBD1. V was clipped by 4 bases and J by 0 bases; unmatched bases: 15. The germline gives CDR1 LGHNA, CDR2 YSLEER. CDR3 length: 19 amino acids. The CDR3 nucleotides read TGCGCCAGCAGCCGCGAGTCGGGGACAGATCCTTATAGCAATCAGCCCCAGCATTTT. It codes for CASSRESGTDPYSNQPQHF.

V usage is TRBV4-3 and J usage is TRBJ2-5, with 12 positions matching TRBD2. The J call is doubtful: the DNA matches TRBJ2-7 better. This CDR3 region has 17 residues. Germline V gene data show CDR1 as LGHNA and CDR2 as YSLEER. The CDR3 bases are TGCGCCAGCAGCCCCCCCAACGGGACTAGCGGGTCTTACGAGCAGTACTTC. Its translation: CASSPPNGTSGSYEQYF.

The chain joins TRBV12-1 to TRBJ1-2; the D segment call TRBD1 is taken from the table without a DNA check. TRBV12-1 is listed as a pseudogene. The CDR3 has 15 amino acids. The CDR3 region is CASSFEGQGVYGYTF. The CDR3 bases are TGTGCCAGCAGCTTTGAGGGACAGGGGGTCTATGGCTACACCTTC.

The gene calls are TRBV6-1 and TRBJ2-5; no clear D. The DNA matches TRBJ2-7 better at its end, which makes the J call doubtful. Germline CDR1 and CDR2: MNHNS and SASEGT. This CDR3 region has 11 residues. CDR3 coding DNA: TGTGCCAGCAGTGGGGCCTACGAGCAGTACTTC. This encodes CASSGAYEQYF.

The sample holds a few counts of this clone. The chain joins TRBV7-2 to TRBJ2-3, with 8 bases identical to TRBD1. The V gene end was trimmed by 1 base and the J gene end by 2 bases; junction bases not matched to a gene: 8. This CDR3 is 17 amino acids long. Germline loops: CDR1 SGHTA, CDR2 FQGNSA. CDR3: CASSLVPTGVYTDTQYF. The CDR3, as DNA: TGTGCCAGCAGCTTAGTCCCGACAGGGGTCTACACAGATACGCAGTATTTT.

Of note for this clone: At one boundary the junction diverges from the germline segment, which might be a read error. The chain combines TRBV7-9 with TRBJ2-1, with D unresolved. Germline CDR1 reads SEHNR; CDR2 reads FQNEAQ (reference sequence). The CDR3 is made up of 16 amino acids. This CDR3 reads CSSSLVGRYSYNEQFF. For the CDR3, the DNA is TGTTCCAGCAGCTTAGTCGGCAGGTACTCCTACAATGAGCAGTTCTTC. Supplemented by reference TRBV7-9 and TRBJ2-1, the full variable domain reads DTGVSQNPRHKITKRGQNVTFRCDPISEHNRLYWYRQTLGQGPEFLTYFQNEAQLEKSRLLSDRFSAERPKGSFSTLEIQRTEQGDSAMYLCSSSLVGRYSYNEQFFGPGTRLTVL.

The chain joins TRBV19 to TRBJ2-5; 8 nucleotides line up with TRBD2. The CDR3 is 17 residues long. Germline V gene sequence: CDR1 LNHDA, CDR2 SQIVND (reference sequence). Germline trimming cut 3 bases from V and 2 bases from J; bases unmatched to any gene: 11. CDR3 DNA sequence: TGTGCCAGTAGTATTAAACGTAGGGCTAGCGGGCAAGAGACCCAGTACTTC. Translated, it gives CASSIKRRASGQETQYF.

The chain is built from TRBV6-5 and TRBJ1-3; unclear D gene. The germline V gene encodes CDR1 MNHEY and CDR2 SVGAGI. CDR3 length: 14 amino acids. With 7 bases removed from V and 12 bases from J, the gap between germline ends came to 22 bases. CDR3 nucleotide sequence: TGTGCCAGCACCAAAGACTTGGACTCGTCTATCATATATTTT. Translating it yields CASTKDLDSSIIYF.

The chain couples TRBV25-1 to TRBJ2-1; D might be TRBD1 (5 bases). Germline lookup yields CDR1 MGHDK and CDR2 SYGVNS. The CDR3 sequence is 14 residues long. V lost 5 bases, J lost 2 bases, and 10 bases lay in between. The CDR3 reads CASSHGHPYNEQFF. Here the CDR3 DNA reads TGTGCCAGCAGTCACGGACACCCCTACAATGAGCAGTTCTTC.

The chain couples TRBV5-1 to TRBJ2-5, with 9 bases lining up with TRBD2. The last part of the DNA fits TRBJ2-7 better; the J call may be wrong. There are 16 residues in the CDR3. CDR1 SGHRS and CDR2 YFSETQ come from the germline V gene. The CDR3 region is CASSLAGGTRAYEQYF. CDR3 sequence (DNA): TGCGCCAGCAGCTTAGCGGGGGGCACAAGGGCCTACGAGCAGTACTTC.

This clone occurred once. Its ends do not fully match the called genes, so a read error is possible. The chain recombines TRBV14 with TRBJ2-7, with D possibly being TRBD2 (6 bases). Germline CDR1 is SGHDN and CDR2 is FVKESK. The CDR3 is made up of 13 amino acids. As DNA, the CDR3 is TGTGCCAGCAGCCAAGCCGGGACTCGAATAGAGGACTTC. Protein sequence: CASSQAGTRIEDF.

CDR3 residues: CASSGGGHGATDTQYF. CDR3 coding DNA: TGTGCCAGCAGCGGGGGGGGACACGGAGCCACAGATACGCAGTATTTT. The V and J genes are TRBV9 and TRBJ2-3, with D possibly matching TRBD2 (7 bases). The CDR3 runs 16 residues. V was clipped by 3 bases and J by 2 bases, with 16 bases between them. Germline-derived CDR1 and CDR2 are SGDLS and YYNGEE.

The chain couples TRBV19 to TRBJ2-1; 13 bases are a match to TRBD2. V dropped 5 bases and J dropped 15; count of bases not matched to a gene: 7. The germline gives CDR1 LNHDA, CDR2 SQIVND (reference sequence). The CDR3 is 13 amino acids. The CDR3 DNA reads TGTGCCAGTAGTTTTCCGGGACTAGCGGGGATGTTCTTC. The encoded protein is CASSFPGLAGMFF.